The following is a T cell receptor (beta chain) sequence with its context. No antigen is known for it. Germline V gene lookup returns CDR1 MDHEN and CDR2 SYDVKM. This CDR3 is 16 amino acids long. These data belong to a study of monozygotic twins with inflammatory bowel disease. Study-wide points: TCRbeta inverse Simpson diversity was decreased in IBD patients versus healthy co-twins.

Each UMI, carrying a 6-nucleotide sample barcode, came from template switching. TCRdb reprocessed the 5' RACE reads and stores each CDR3 protein as one record, lacking DNA. This sample's table has tens of thousands of distinct CDR3 sequences. The TCR comes from a human donor with ulcerative colitis or Crohn's disease, or a healthy co-twin of an affected twin (not recorded which). This rearrangement joins TRBV28 to TRBJ1-2; there is no DNA to check the TCRdb D call of TRBD1. The sequencing sample was made of blood. The CDR3 is CASSFGTGGRPWGYTF.